The 24 T cell receptor beta chains below were found in one sample sequenced in a study of OX40 agonist ivuxolimab in advanced cancers. Receptor libraries were prepared by the immunoSEQ multiplex PCR assay. TCRdb stores this immuneACCESS table with in-frame sequences only. Part of the clones is absent; in the studies checked, under half of the shortfall reflects unresolved V genes, and no reason is known for the rest. This sample comprises roughly 76,000 clones, 70% to 90% of them detected only once. Just over 2.5% of the sample is held by the ten biggest clonotypes. The sequencing here drew on CD4+ or CD8+ T cells sorted from blood, taken in a trial of the OX40 agonist ivuxolimab. The source is an adult with an advanced solid tumor such as melanoma, head and neck, liver or kidney cancer.

The V and J genes are TRBV27 and TRBJ2-3, with 11 bases that match TRBD2. The V gene end was trimmed by 4 bases and the J gene end by 1 base; junction bases not matched to a gene: 7. In germline, CDR1 is MNHEY, CDR2 SMNVEV (reference sequence). The CDR3 totals 17 residues. This CDR3 is CASSSATSGVGTDTQYF. The CDR3 coding sequence is TGTGCCAGCAGTTCCGCGACTAGCGGGGTTGGCACAGATACGCAGTATTTT.

The chain uses TRBV4-2 and TRBJ1-5, with D perhaps TRBD1 (5 bases). The CDR3 is 15 amino acids. The V gene lost 0 bases and the J gene lost 5 bases, with 11 bases spanning the gap. CDR1 is LGHNA, CDR2 YNFKEQ, per germline. In DNA form, the CDR3 reads TGTGCCAGCAGCCAAGATAGCCGGGGGGATCAGCCCCAGCATTTT. Its protein is CASSQDSRGDQPQHF.

The chain carries TRBV7-9 and TRBJ2-5, with D possibly matching TRBD1 (6 bases). Germline lookup yields CDR1 SEHNR and CDR2 FQNEAQ (reference sequence). The CDR3 loop spans 14 amino acids. The V gene lost 1 base and the J gene lost 3 bases, with 9 bases spanning the gap. CDR3 residues: CASSLGAGEETQYF. CDR3 nucleotides: TGTGCCAGCAGCTTAGGAGCAGGGGAAGAGACCCAGTACTTC.

This clone was found once. The chain couples TRBV7-2 to TRBJ2-2; TRBD1 matches at 9 bases. Germline CDR1 reads SGHTA; CDR2 reads FQGNSA. The CDR3 has 17 residues. Trimming removed 1 base from V and 6 bases from J; junction bases left unmatched: 9. CDR3: CASSLEAETGGPGELFF. For the CDR3, the DNA is TGTGCCAGCAGCTTAGAGGCCGAGACAGGGGGGCCCGGGGAGCTGTTTTTT.

This clone was counted a few times. The chain links TRBV7-2 to TRBJ2-1; 9 positions match TRBD2. Unmatched junction bases numbered 4, after V lost 0 bases and J lost 7 bases. In germline, CDR1 is SGHTA, CDR2 FQGNSA. This CDR3 has 15 amino acids. The CDR3, as DNA: TGTGCCAGCAGCTTAGCCGGGCGGGGGGGGAATGAGCAGTTCTTC. Residues: CASSLAGRGGNEQFF.

V gene TRBV19 combines with J gene TRBJ2-5; D possibly uses TRBD1 or TRBD2 (5 bases each). The CDR3 extends over 15 amino acids. Trimming took 2 bases from V and 5 from J, leaving 15 bases between them. Germline CDR1 LNHDA, CDR2 SQIVND (reference sequence). CDR3 nucleotides: TGTGCCAGTAGTATATTGGGCAGGGAGAGGGAGACCCAGTACTTC. This codes for CASSILGRERETQYF.

With regard to this clone: The conserved final phenylalanine or tryptophan is absent from the CDR3, which likely points to a read error. V is TRBV12-5 and J is TRBJ1-2, with no clear D. Trimming took off 0 bases at V and 8 bases at J, with 22 bases between the two ends. CDR3 length equals 17 residues. CDR1 and CDR2 (germline): LGHNT, FRNRAP. DNA for the CDR3: TGTGCTAGTGGTTTGGTAATCCCCCCGCCGCGGGTTGGAGGCTACACCCTC. It codes for CASGLVIPPPRVGGYTL.

V is TRBV11-3 and J is TRBJ1-1; the D gene is possibly TRBD1 (5 bases). CDR3 length: 13 amino acids. Trimming cost V 0 bases and J 3 bases, with 5 bases left between them. Per the germline V gene, CDR1 is SGHNT and CDR2 is YENEEA. The CDR3 DNA follows: TGTGCCAGCAGCTTAGAGGGGCACACTGAAGCTTTCTTT. Translating gives CASSLEGHTEAFF.

Turning to this clone: Other DNA sequences in this specimen translate into the identical CDR3. V is TRBV9 and J is TRBJ2-3, with 7 bases identical to TRBD2. The germline gives CDR1 SGDLS, CDR2 YYNGEE. Trimming cost V 0 bases and J 1 base; bases outside gene matches: 2. This CDR3 spans 15 amino acids. The CDR3 region has the DNA TGTGCCAGCAGCGTAGGTCTAGCGGGCACAGATACGCAGTATTTT. Translated, it gives CASSVGLAGTDTQYF.

The chain links TRBV2 to TRBJ1-1; the D gene is possibly TRBD1 (6 bases). Per the germline V gene, CDR1 is SNHLY and CDR2 is FYNNEI. Trimming removed 6 bases from V and 6 bases from J, with 8 bases in between. The CDR3 totals 11 residues. The CDR3 DNA is TGTGCCAGCAGAAAGGGGGCTGAAGCTTTCTTT. It yields the protein CASRKGAEAFF.

V usage is TRBV7-3 and J usage is TRBJ2-2, with D perhaps given as TRBD1 or TRBD2 (5 bases each). CDR1 is SGHTA, CDR2 FQGTGA, per germline. V lost 8 bases to trimming and J lost 3 bases, with 10 bases between them. The CDR3 is 13 residues long. CDR3 region: CASGRDHTGELFF. Written as DNA, the CDR3 is TGTGCCAGCGGTAGGGACCACACCGGGGAGCTGTTTTTT.

The rearrangement links TRBV10-3 to TRBJ2-5; 8 nucleotides line up with TRBD1. The ends lost 0 bases at V and 0 bases at J; junction bases unmatched: 6. The CDR3 is made up of 17 amino acids. CDR1 is ENHRY and CDR2 is SYGVKD in the germline V gene. In DNA form, the CDR3 reads TGTGCCATCAGTGAGTCTTTCCGGACAGGGTACCAAGAGACCCAGTACTTC. It encodes CAISESFRTGYQETQYF.

The J gene is TRBJ1-6, the V gene TRBV2; D ambiguous. The CDR3 is 14 amino acids. V dropped 2 bases and J dropped 7 bases, with 9 bases sitting between them. Looked up from germline, CDR1 is SNHLY and CDR2 is FYNNEI. The CDR3 DNA reads as TGTGCCAGCAGTGAACAGAACGGGAATTCACCCCTCCACTTT. Its translation: CASSEQNGNSPLHF. Full variable domain (missing parts from reference TRBV2 and TRBJ1-6): EPEVTQTPSHQVTQMGQEVILRCVPISNHLYFYWYRQILGQKVEFLVSFYNNEISEKSEIFDDQFSVERPDGSNFTLKIRSTKLEDSAMYFCASSEQNGNSPLHFGNGTRLTVT.

The V and J genes are TRBV5-4 and TRBJ2-5, with 10 positions matching TRBD1. Trimming took 0 bases from V and 1 from J; bases not matched to a gene: 0. The CDR3 consists of 15 residues. In germline, CDR1 is SGHNT, CDR2 YYREEE (reference sequence). The CDR3 reads CASSLGQGAQETQYF. The DNA of the CDR3 is TGTGCCAGCAGCTTGGGACAGGGGGCCCAAGAGACCCAGTACTTC.

The table lists this clone with a few counts. The genes are TRBV19 and TRBJ2-1, with 11 bases that match TRBD2. The V gene's germline CDR1 is LNHDA and CDR2 SQIVND (reference sequence). J gave up 6 bases and V 3 bases, and 13 bases lay outside the gene matches. The CDR3 consists of 18 residues. In DNA form, the CDR3 reads TGTGCCAGTAGTATCCCCGGGGTAGCGGGGGGGCGAGGCAATGAGCAGTTCTTC. Protein sequence: CASSIPGVAGGRGNEQFF.

The chain combines TRBV13 with TRBJ1-1; the match to TRBD1 covers 8 bases. Germline V lookup: CDR1 PRHDT, CDR2 FYEKMQ (reference sequence). The CDR3 is 15 amino acids. V shed 3 bases and J 4 bases; nucleotides not matched to a gene: 7. The CDR3 protein is CASSFQGARGTEAFF. The DNA of the CDR3 is TGTGCCAGCAGCTTCCAGGGGGCGAGAGGCACTGAAGCTTTCTTT.

As for this clone: The junction shows a germline mismatch at one end, possibly a read error. This chain uses TRBV19 with TRBJ1-6; TRBD1 might be the D (5 bases). The CDR3 runs to 14 residues. Germline V gene lookup returns CDR1 LNHDA and CDR2 SQIVND (reference sequence). The CDR3 DNA follows: TGTGCCAGTAGCATAGGGGTGACGAATTCACCCCTCCACTTT. Amino acid sequence: CASSIGVTNSPLHF.

V is TRBV7-2 and J is TRBJ1-1; the match to TRBD1 covers 7 bases. The V gene end was trimmed by 1 base and the J gene end by 6 bases; junction bases not matched to a gene: 8. The CDR3 has 15 amino acids. Germline V lookup: CDR1 SGHTA, CDR2 FQGNSA. The CDR3 DNA follows: TGTGCCAGCAGCTTAGAGGGACAGATAAGGGCTGAAGCTTTCTTT. Amino acid sequence: CASSLEGQIRAEAFF.

The chain links TRBV18 to TRBJ1-6; D perhaps matches TRBD1 (5 bases). V lost 3 bases and J 7 bases, leaving 7 bases between the germline ends. The V gene's germline CDR1 is KGHSH and CDR2 LQKENI. The CDR3 is made up of 13 amino acids. CDR3: CASSPGDNSPLHF. The DNA of the CDR3 is TGTGCCAGCTCACCGGGGGACAATTCACCCCTCCACTTT.

J is TRBJ2-5 and V is TRBV7-8; no firm D call. Trimming removed 5 bases from V and 4 bases from J, with 14 bases in between. There are 14 residues in the CDR3. The germline V gene has CDR1 SGHVS and CDR2 FQNEAQ. CDR3 sequence reads: CASSPRWTRETQYF. CDR3 nucleotide sequence: TGTGCCAGCAGCCCCCGGTGGACCAGAGAGACCCAGTACTTC.

V gene TRBV18 combines with J gene TRBJ2-5; possibly TRBD1 for D (6 bases). Trimming stripped 6 bases from V and 2 bases from J, with 16 bases between. CDR1 is KGHSH and CDR2 is LQKENI in the germline V gene. The CDR3 is 15 amino acids. CDR3 DNA: TGTGCCAGCTCGCCCCTTTTAGGACAGCAAGAGACCCAGTACTTC. Translation gives CASSPLLGQQETQYF.

The chain employs TRBV5-8 and TRBJ2-3, with 7 bases identical to TRBD1. The V and J ends lost 4 bases and 4 bases, in that order; junction bases with no gene match: 9. The length of the CDR3 is 15 residues. CDR1 and CDR2 (germline): SGHTS, YDEGEE. The CDR3 nucleotides read TGTGCCAGCAGCAAAATGGACAGGCTCGCAGATACGCAGTATTTT. It yields the protein CASSKMDRLADTQYF. Based on the CDR3 plus reference TRBV5-8 and TRBJ2-3, the full variable domain is EAGVTQSPTHLIKTRGQQATLRCSPISGHTSVYWYQQALGLGLQFLLWYDEGEERNRGNFPPRFSGRQFPNYSSELNVNALELEDSALYLCASSKMDRLADTQYFGPGTRLTVL.

The J gene is TRBJ1-2, the V gene TRBV6-5; D is unresolved. Trimming took 4 bases from V and 4 from J, leaving 13 bases between them. The CDR3 spans 14 residues. Germline V gene data show CDR1 as MNHEY and CDR2 as SVGAGI. This CDR3 is CASSLRNGFYGYTF. CDR3 DNA: TGTGCCAGCAGTTTACGGAACGGGTTCTATGGCTACACCTTC.

The rearrangement joins TRBV7-7 to TRBJ2-7; no clear D. Trimming stripped 4 bases from V and 2 bases from J, with 6 bases between. Germline CDR1 is SSHAT and CDR2 is FNYEAQ (reference sequence). This CDR3 region has 12 residues. This chain's CDR3 is CASSSRTYEQYV. The CDR3 coding sequence is TGTGCCAGCAGCTCTCGCACCTACGAGCAGTACGTC.